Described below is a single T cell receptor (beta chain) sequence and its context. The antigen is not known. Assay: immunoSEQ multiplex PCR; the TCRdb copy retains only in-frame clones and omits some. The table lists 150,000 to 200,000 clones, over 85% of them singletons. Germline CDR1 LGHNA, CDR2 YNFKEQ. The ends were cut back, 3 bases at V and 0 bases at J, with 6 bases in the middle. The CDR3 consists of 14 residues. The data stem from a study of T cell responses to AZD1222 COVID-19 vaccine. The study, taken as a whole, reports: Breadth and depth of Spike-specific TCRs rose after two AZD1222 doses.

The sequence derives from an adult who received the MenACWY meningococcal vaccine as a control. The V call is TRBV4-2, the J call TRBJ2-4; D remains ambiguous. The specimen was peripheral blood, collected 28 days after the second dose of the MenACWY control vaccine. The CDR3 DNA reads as TGTGCCAGCAGCCAGGTGGGAGCCAAAAACATTCAGTACTTC. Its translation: CASSQVGAKNIQYF.